One TCR beta chain is described in this entry. Its antigen is unknown. The data stem from a study of T cell responses to AZD1222 COVID-19 vaccine. Findings and limits, study-wide: Seropositive at baseline were only six or seven AZD1222 recipients.

Unmatched junction bases numbered 16, after V lost 6 bases and J lost 0 bases. The CDR3 contains 18 residues. CDR1 GTSNPN and CDR2 SVGIG come from the germline V gene (reference sequence). Profiling relied on immunoSEQ multiplex PCR, and the TCRdb table lists in-frame clones only, not all of them. The sample lists approximately 100,000 clones, just over 90% occurring once. This clonotype originated in an adult in good health. The sequencing used peripheral blood, collected on day 0 of AZD1222 vaccination. The chain couples TRBV30 to TRBJ1-4, with TRBD1 matching 7 bases. The CDR3 sequence is CACRILGGYPATNEKLFF. CDR3 sequence (DNA): TGTGCCTGCCGTATCCTAGGGGGCTATCCCGCAACTAATGAAAAACTGTTTTTT.